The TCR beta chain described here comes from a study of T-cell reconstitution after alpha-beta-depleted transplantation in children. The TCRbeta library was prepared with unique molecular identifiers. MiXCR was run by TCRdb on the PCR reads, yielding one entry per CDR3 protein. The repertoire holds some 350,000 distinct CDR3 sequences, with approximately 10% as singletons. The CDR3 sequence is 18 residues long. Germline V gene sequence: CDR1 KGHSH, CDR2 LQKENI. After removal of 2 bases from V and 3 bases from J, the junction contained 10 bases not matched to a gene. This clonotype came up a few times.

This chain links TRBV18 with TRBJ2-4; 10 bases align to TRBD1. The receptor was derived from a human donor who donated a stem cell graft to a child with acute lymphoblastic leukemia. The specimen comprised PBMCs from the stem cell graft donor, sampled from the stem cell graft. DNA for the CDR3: TGTGCCAGCTCACCATTTCTGCCGGGACAGGGGCTCAAAAACATTCAGTACTTC. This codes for CASSPFLPGQGLKNIQYF.